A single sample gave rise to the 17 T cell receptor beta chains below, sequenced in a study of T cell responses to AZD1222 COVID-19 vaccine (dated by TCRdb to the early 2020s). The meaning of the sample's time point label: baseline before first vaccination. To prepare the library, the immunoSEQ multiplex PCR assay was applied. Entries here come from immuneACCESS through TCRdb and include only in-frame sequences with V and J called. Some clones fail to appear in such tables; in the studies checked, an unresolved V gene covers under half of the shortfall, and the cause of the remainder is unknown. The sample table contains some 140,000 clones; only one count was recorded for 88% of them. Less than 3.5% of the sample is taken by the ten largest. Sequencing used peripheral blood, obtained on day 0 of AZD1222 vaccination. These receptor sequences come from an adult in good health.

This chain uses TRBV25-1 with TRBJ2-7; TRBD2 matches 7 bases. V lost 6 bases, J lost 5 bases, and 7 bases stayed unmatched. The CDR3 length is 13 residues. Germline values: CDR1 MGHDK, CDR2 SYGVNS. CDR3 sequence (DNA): TGTGCCAGCAGCGGGGAGGGAGGGAACGAGCAGTACTTC. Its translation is CASSGEGGNEQYF.

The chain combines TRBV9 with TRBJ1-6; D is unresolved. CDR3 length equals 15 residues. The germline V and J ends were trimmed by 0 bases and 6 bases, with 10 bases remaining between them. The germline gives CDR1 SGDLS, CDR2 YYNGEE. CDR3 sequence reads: CASSVDDGFNSPLHF. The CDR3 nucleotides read TGTGCCAGCAGCGTAGACGACGGTTTTAATTCACCCCTCCACTTT.

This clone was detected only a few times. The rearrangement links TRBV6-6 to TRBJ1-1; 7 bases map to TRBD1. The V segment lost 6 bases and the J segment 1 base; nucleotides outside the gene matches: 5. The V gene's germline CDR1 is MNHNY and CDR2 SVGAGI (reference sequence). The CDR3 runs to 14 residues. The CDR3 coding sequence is TGTGCCAGCAGACGACAGGGAGAGAACACTGAAGCTTTCTTT. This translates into CASRRQGENTEAFF.

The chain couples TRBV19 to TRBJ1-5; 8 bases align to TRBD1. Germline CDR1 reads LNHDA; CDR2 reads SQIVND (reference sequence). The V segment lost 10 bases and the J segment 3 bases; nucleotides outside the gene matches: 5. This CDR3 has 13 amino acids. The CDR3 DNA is TGTGCCACCAGGGGGCCTAACAATCAGCCCCAGCATTTT. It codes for CATRGPNNQPQHF. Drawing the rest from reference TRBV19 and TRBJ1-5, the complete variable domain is DGGITQSPKYLFRKEGQNVTLSCEQNLNHDAMYWYRQDPGQGLRLIYYSQIVNDFQKGDIAEGYSVSREKKESFPLTVTSAQKNPTAFYLCATRGPNNQPQHFGDGTRLSIL.

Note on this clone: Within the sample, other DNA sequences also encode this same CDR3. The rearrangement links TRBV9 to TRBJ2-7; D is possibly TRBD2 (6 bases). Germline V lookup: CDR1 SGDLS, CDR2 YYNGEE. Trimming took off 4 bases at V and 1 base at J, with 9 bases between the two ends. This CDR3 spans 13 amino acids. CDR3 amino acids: CASSPRGSYEQYF. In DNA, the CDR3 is TGTGCCAGCAGCCCTCGGGGGTCCTACGAGCAGTACTTC.

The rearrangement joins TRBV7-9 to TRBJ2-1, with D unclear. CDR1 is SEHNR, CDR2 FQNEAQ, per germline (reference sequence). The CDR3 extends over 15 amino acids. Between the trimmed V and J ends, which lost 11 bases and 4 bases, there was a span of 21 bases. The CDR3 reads CAGTASGRAYNEQFF. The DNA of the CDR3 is TGTGCCGGAACCGCATCGGGTAGGGCTTACAATGAGCAGTTCTTC.

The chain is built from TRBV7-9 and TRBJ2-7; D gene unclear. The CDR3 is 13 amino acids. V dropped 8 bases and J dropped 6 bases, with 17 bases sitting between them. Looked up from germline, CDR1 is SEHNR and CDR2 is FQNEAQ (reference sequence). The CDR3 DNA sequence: TGTGCCAGCGGCCGGCCCGGTTCTCTCGAGCAGTACTTC. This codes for CASGRPGSLEQYF.

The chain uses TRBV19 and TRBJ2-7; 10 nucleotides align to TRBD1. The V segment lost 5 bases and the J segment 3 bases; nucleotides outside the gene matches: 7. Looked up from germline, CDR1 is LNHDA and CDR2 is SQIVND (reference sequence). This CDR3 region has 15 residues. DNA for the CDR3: TGTGCCAGTAGTCCCCGGGACAGGGGCAACTACGAGCAGTACTTC. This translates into CASSPRDRGNYEQYF. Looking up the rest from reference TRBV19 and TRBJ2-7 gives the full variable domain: DGGITQSPKYLFRKEGQNVTLSCEQNLNHDAMYWYRQDPGQGLRLIYYSQIVNDFQKGDIAEGYSVSREKKESFPLTVTSAQKNPTAFYLCASSPRDRGNYEQYFGPGTRLTVT.

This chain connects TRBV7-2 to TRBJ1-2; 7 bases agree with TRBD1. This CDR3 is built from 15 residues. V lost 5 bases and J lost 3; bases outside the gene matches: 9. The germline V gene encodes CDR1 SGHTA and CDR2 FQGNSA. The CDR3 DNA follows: TGTGCCAGCAGCCCGGGCGGACAGGTCTACTATGGCTACACCTTC. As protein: CASSPGGQVYYGYTF.

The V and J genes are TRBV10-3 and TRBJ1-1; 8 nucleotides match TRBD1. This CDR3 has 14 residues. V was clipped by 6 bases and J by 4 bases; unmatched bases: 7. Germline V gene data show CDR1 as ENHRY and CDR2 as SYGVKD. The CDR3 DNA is TGTGCCATCAGCACTACGGACAGGGCCACTGAAGCTTTCTTT. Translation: CAISTTDRATEAFF.

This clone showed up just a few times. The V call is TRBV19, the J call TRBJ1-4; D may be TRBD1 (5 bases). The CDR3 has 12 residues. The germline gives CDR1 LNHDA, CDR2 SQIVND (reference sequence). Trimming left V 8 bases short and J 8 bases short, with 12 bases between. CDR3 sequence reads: CASLGGGEKLFF. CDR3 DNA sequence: TGTGCCAGTCTCGGGGGAGGCGAAAAACTGTTTTTT.

The CDR3 region is CASSLRAGQAYNEQFF. The DNA for the CDR3 is TGTGCCAGCAGCTTAAGAGCGGGACAGGCCTACAATGAGCAGTTCTTC. The chain links TRBV7-3 to TRBJ2-1, with a tentative D call TRBD1 (8 bases). The V gene's germline CDR1 is SGHTA and CDR2 FQGTGA. Trimming shortened V by 1 base and J by 2 bases, and 12 bases separated the two germline ends. The CDR3 is made up of 16 amino acids.

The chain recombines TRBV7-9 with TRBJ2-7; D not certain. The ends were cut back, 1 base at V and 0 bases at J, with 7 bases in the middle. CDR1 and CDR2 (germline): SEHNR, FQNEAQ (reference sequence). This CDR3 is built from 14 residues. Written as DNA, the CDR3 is TGTGCCAGCAGCTTAGAACAGCCCTCCTACGAGCAGTACTTC. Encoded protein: CASSLEQPSYEQYF.

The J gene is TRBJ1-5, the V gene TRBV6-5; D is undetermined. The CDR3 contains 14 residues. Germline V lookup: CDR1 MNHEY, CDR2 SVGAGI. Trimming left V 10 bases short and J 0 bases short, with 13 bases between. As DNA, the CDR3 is TGTGCCACCCGAGAGGGAAATAGCAATCAGCCCCAGCATTTT. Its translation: CATREGNSNQPQHF.

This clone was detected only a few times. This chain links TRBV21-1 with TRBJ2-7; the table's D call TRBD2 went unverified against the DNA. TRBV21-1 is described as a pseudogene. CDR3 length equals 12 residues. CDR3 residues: CATRAGSGEQYF. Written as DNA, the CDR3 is TGTGCCACCCGAGCCGGGTCGGGCGAGCAGTACTTC.

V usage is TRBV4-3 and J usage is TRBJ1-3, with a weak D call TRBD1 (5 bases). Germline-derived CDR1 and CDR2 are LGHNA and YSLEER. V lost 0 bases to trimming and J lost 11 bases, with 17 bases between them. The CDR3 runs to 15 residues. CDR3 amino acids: CASSQDSRGEVAIYF. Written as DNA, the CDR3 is TGCGCCAGCAGCCAAGATTCGAGGGGAGAGGTGGCCATATATTTT.

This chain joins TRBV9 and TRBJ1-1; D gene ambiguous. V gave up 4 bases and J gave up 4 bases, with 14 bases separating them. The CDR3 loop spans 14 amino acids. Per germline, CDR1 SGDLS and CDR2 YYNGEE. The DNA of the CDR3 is TGTGCCAGCAGCTCAACCCCGTCTGGCACTGAAGCTTTCTTT. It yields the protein CASSSTPSGTEAFF.